The entry below describes one T cell receptor beta chain. This specimen comes from a study of T cell changes during pregnancy in multiple sclerosis. Germline CDR1 is LNHDA and CDR2 is SQIVND (reference sequence). V was trimmed by 4 bases and J by 1 base, leaving 16 bases between them. The CDR3 sequence is 16 residues long. TCRdb's copy holds only in-frame clones and misses some; the assay was immunoSEQ multiplex PCR. Of tens of thousands of clones listed, 90% to 95% are singletons. Sequences were derived from peripheral blood, sampled before pregnancy. The chain couples TRBV19 to TRBJ2-5; a possible D gene is TRBD1 (6 bases). The receptor was derived from a female donor with multiple sclerosis, enrolled in a pregnancy study. The CDR3 bases are TGTGCCAGTAGTAACCCCTCGCAGGGGCTCCAAGAGACCCAGTACTTC. Residues: CASSNPSQGLQETQYF.